The 26 T cell receptor beta chains below all came from one sample that was sequenced in a study of blood T cell repertoires in COVID-19. Only in-frame clones appear in the TCRdb table, and some are missing; sequencing was by immunoSEQ multiplex PCR. The sample shows about 120,000 clones, 88% of them seen only once. Sequenced sample: peripheral blood. Every receptor here comes from a human donor in a cohort sampled during active COVID-19.

CDR3 nucleotides: TGTGCCAGCAGCTTGCGCGGGCAGAGACAGGGGCTGGGTGAGCAGTTCTTC. Protein sequence: CASSLRGQRQGLGEQFF. The genes are TRBV7-6 and TRBJ2-1; TRBD1 aligns across 8 bases. Trimming removed 3 bases from V and 9 bases from J; junction bases left unmatched: 16. The CDR3 covers 17 residues. Germline V gives CDR1 SGHVS, CDR2 FNYEAQ.

The chain combines TRBV7-9 with TRBJ2-2; TRBD1 agrees at 10 bases. V dropped 5 bases and J dropped 9; count of bases not matched to a gene: 21. This CDR3 has 19 amino acids. Germline V gives CDR1 SEHNR, CDR2 FQNEAQ (reference sequence). In nucleotides, the CDR3 is TGTGCCAGCAGCGGACAGGGGGACCCCGGGAGAAAAAACCCACGGGAGCTGTTTTTT. It translates to CASSGQGDPGRKNPRELFF.

The chain uses TRBV28 and TRBJ2-7, with D uncertain. Trimming removed 4 bases from V and 1 base from J, with 11 bases in between. Per germline, CDR1 MDHEN and CDR2 SYDVKM. This CDR3 has 14 amino acids. The CDR3: CASSYAERSYEQYF. For the CDR3, the DNA is TGTGCCAGCAGTTACGCGGAGAGGTCCTACGAGCAGTACTTC. The full variable domain, its missing parts supplied by reference TRBV28 and TRBJ2-7, is DVKVTQSSRYLVKRTGEKVFLECVQDMDHENMFWYRQDPGLGLRLIYFSYDVKMKEKGDIPEGYSVSREKKERFSLILESASTNQTSMYLCASSYAERSYEQYFGPGTRLTVT.

The genes are TRBV5-1 and TRBJ2-5, with 8 bases matching TRBD2. This CDR3 is 14 amino acids long. The V gene end was trimmed by 4 bases and the J gene end by 5 bases; junction bases not matched to a gene: 7. The germline V gene encodes CDR1 SGHRS and CDR2 YFSETQ. The CDR3 nucleotides read TGCGCCAGCAGCATCGGGACTAGTGTGGAGACCCAGTACTTC. Encoded protein: CASSIGTSVETQYF.

The V and J genes are TRBV6-5 and TRBJ1-6; 10 nucleotides align to TRBD1. Germline trimming cut 7 bases from V and 7 bases from J; bases unmatched to any gene: 4. This CDR3 contains 14 residues. Germline values: CDR1 MNHEY, CDR2 SVGAGI. CDR3 loop: CASTTGQGNSPLHF. The CDR3 DNA reads TGTGCCAGCACCACGGGACAGGGGAATTCACCCCTCCACTTT.

As for this clone: The same CDR3 also results from other DNA sequences found in this sample. The V gene is TRBV3-1 (or the pseudogene TRBV3-2), the J gene TRBJ2-1; D is unclear. This CDR3 is 12 amino acids long. Germline V lookup: CDR1 LGHDT, CDR2 YNNKEL (reference sequence). Trimming pared 0 bases from V and 10 bases from J, leaving 7 bases between. This CDR3 reads CASSQDPREQFF. CDR3 bases: TGTGCCAGCAGCCAAGATCCCAGGGAGCAGTTCTTC.

The chain joins TRBV5-1 to TRBJ2-5; D is possibly TRBD1 (6 bases). Germline loops: CDR1 SGHRS, CDR2 YFSETQ. This CDR3 is 16 amino acids long. V lost 2 bases and J lost 5, with 19 bases in between. The CDR3, as DNA: TGCGCCAGCAGCTTTTGGGGACCCCTAACAGGGGAGACCCAGTACTTC. It is translated as CASSFWGPLTGETQYF.

The chain uses TRBV7-9 and TRBJ2-1; D might be TRBD1 (5 bases). In germline, CDR1 is SEHNR, CDR2 FQNEAQ (reference sequence). The CDR3 extends over 20 amino acids. Trimming took 5 bases from V and 4 from J, leaving 30 bases between them. The CDR3 coding sequence is TGTGCCAGCAGCACCTCTTTGGGGTCAGGGCTTAGCTATCGATACAATGAGCAGTTCTTC. It is translated as CASSTSLGSGLSYRYNEQFF. Supplemented by reference TRBV7-9 and TRBJ2-1, the full variable domain reads DTGVSQNPRHKITKRGQNVTFRCDPISEHNRLYWYRQTLGQGPEFLTYFQNEAQLEKSRLLSDRFSAERPKGSFSTLEIQRTEQGDSAMYLCASSTSLGSGLSYRYNEQFFGPGTRLTVL.

The count of this clone is one. V is TRBV16 and J is TRBJ2-2; 7 nucleotides agree with TRBD1. The CDR3 covers 14 residues. V gave up 4 bases and J gave up 5 bases; unmatched junction bases: 4. Germline V gives CDR1 KGHSY, CDR2 FQNENV. The chain's CDR3 is CASSLKQGTGELFF. CDR3 nucleotides: TGTGCCAGCAGCCTTAAACAGGGGACCGGGGAGCTGTTTTTT.

Details on this clone: The CDR3 ends on some other residue instead of the conserved phenylalanine or tryptophan, so this is likely a read error. Because the CDR3's place on the DNA is in doubt, the DNA is left out and the CDR3 is given as listed by TCRdb. The V gene is TRBV2, the J gene TRBJ2-3; the D segment call TRBD2 is taken from the table without a DNA check. Termini included, the CDR3 measures 11 amino acids. Germline CDR1 reads SNHLY; CDR2 reads FYNNEI. This chain's CDR3 is CASSRLAGPHL.

This clone is a singleton in its sample. This rearrangement joins TRBV19 to TRBJ2-3; D might be TRBD2 (5 bases). The V gene lost 6 bases and the J gene lost 0 bases, with 13 bases spanning the gap. The CDR3 consists of 15 residues. Germline CDR1 LNHDA, CDR2 SQIVND (reference sequence). CDR3 residues: CASRAARGSTDTQYF. Here the CDR3 DNA reads TGTGCCAGTAGGGCCGCCCGCGGGAGCACAGATACGCAGTATTTT.

The gene calls are TRBV30 and TRBJ1-5, with D hard to call. CDR1 GTSNPN and CDR2 SVGIG come from the germline V gene (reference sequence). This CDR3 has 13 residues. V dropped 2 bases and J dropped 4 bases, with 9 bases sitting between them. The CDR3 loop is CAWSPGPNQPQHF. In nucleotides, the CDR3 is TGTGCCTGGAGTCCAGGTCCAAATCAGCCCCAGCATTTT.

This chain joins TRBV28 and TRBJ2-7, with D tentatively TRBD2 (6 bases). From germline, CDR1 is MDHEN and CDR2 SYDVKM. Trimming cost V 5 bases and J 5 bases, with 25 bases left between them. This CDR3 has 17 amino acids. The CDR3 DNA reads as TGTGCCAGCAGTACCAATTACCGGGACTCCCTTTCCGACGAGCAGTACTTC. As protein: CASSTNYRDSLSDEQYF.

The chain has TRBV18 and TRBJ2-7; 7 bases align to TRBD1. This CDR3 region has 14 residues. From germline, CDR1 is KGHSH and CDR2 LQKENI. With V trimmed by 6 bases and J by 2 bases, 7 bases remained unmatched. CDR3 sequence reads: CASSAGTAAYEQYF. The CDR3 coding sequence is TGTGCCAGCTCGGCTGGGACAGCCGCCTACGAGCAGTACTTC. The whole variable domain, filled in from reference TRBV18 and TRBJ2-7, reads NAGVMQNPRHLVRRRGQEARLRCSPMKGHSHVYWYRQLPEEGLKFMVYLQKENIIDESGMPKERFSAEFPKEGPSILRIQQVVRGDSAAYFCASSAGTAAYEQYFGPGTRLTVT.

The chain carries TRBV11-3 and TRBJ2-1; maybe TRBD1 (6 bases). Trimming cost V 5 bases and J 4 bases, with 15 bases left between them. The CDR3 spans 15 residues. Looked up from germline, CDR1 is SGHNT and CDR2 is YENEEA. The CDR3 DNA is TGTGCCAGCAGCCTGGACAGTTCCCCTTACAATGAGCAGTTCTTC. Amino acids: CASSLDSSPYNEQFF.

This rearrangement joins TRBV15 to TRBJ1-4; D is perhaps TRBD1 (5 bases). Looked up from germline, CDR1 is LNHNV and CDR2 is YYDKDF (reference sequence). The length of the CDR3 is 16 residues. Trimming cost V 6 bases and J 2 bases, with 16 bases left between them. As DNA, the CDR3 is TGTGCCACCAGATTCACAGGAGAGGACACTAATGAAAAACTGTTTTTT. Translated: CATRFTGEDTNEKLFF. Complete variable domain (other parts from reference TRBV15 and TRBJ1-4): DAMVIQNPRYQVTQFGKPVTLSCSQTLNHNVMYWYQQKSSQAPKLLFHYYDKDFNNEADTPDNFQSRRPNTSFCFLDIRSPGLGDTAMYLCATRFTGEDTNEKLFFGSGTQLSVL.

The V call is TRBV18, the J call TRBJ2-5, with 7 bases that match TRBD2. V lost 3 bases and J lost 4; bases outside the gene matches: 5. This CDR3 comprises 14 residues. Germline-derived CDR1 and CDR2 are KGHSH and LQKENI. The CDR3 coding sequence is TGTGCCAGCTCACCGGCGGGCGGGGGAGAGACCCAGTACTTC. Amino acid sequence: CASSPAGGGETQYF.

The chain joins TRBV27 to TRBJ2-1; 8 nucleotides line up with TRBD1. The ends lost 5 bases at V and 5 bases at J; junction bases unmatched: 8. Germline assignment: CDR1 MNHEY and CDR2 SMNVEV (reference sequence). The CDR3 loop spans 15 amino acids. As DNA, the CDR3 is TGTGCCAGCAGTCGCCAAGGACAGGGTAACAATGAGCAGTTCTTC. Translation gives CASSRQGQGNNEQFF.

The chain joins TRBV7-8 to TRBJ2-2, with a weak D call TRBD2 (5 bases). V was clipped by 5 bases and J by 4 bases, with 14 bases between them. The CDR3 runs to 15 residues. Germline-derived CDR1 and CDR2 are SGHVS and FQNEAQ. CDR3 loop: CASSPDSRSTGELFF. DNA for the CDR3: TGTGCCAGCAGCCCGGACTCGCGGAGCACCGGGGAGCTGTTTTTT.

The chain combines TRBV12-3 or TRBV12-4 with TRBJ1-3; D is unclear. The CDR3 runs to 13 residues. Trimming removed 5 bases from V and 3 bases from J, with 8 bases in between. The CDR3 loop reads CASSHGIGNTIYF. CDR3 nucleotides: TGTGCCAGCAGTCACGGGATTGGAAACACCATATATTTT.

This sequence joins TRBV14 and TRBJ2-5; 7 bases align to TRBD2. This CDR3 spans 14 amino acids. V was clipped by 3 bases and J by 5 bases; unmatched bases: 6. Per the germline V gene, CDR1 is SGHDN and CDR2 is FVKESK. In nucleotides, the CDR3 is TGTGCCAGCAGCCATTGGCGGGGGAGGGAGACCCAGTACTTC. Its protein product is CASSHWRGRETQYF.

CDR3 in DNA: TGTGCCAGCAGCGTAGCTCCGGGGGGCTTCAACGAGCAGTACTTC. As protein: CASSVAPGGFNEQYF. The V gene is TRBV9, the J gene TRBJ2-7; maybe TRBD2 (7 bases). This CDR3 region has 15 residues. The V and J ends lost 0 bases and 5 bases respectively, with 15 bases between them. Germline V gives CDR1 SGDLS, CDR2 YYNGEE.

This rearrangement joins TRBV7-2 to TRBJ1-1; tentative D call: TRBD1 (5 bases). Germline V gives CDR1 SGHTA, CDR2 FQGNSA. This CDR3 is built from 14 residues. V shed 5 bases and J shed 4 bases, with 14 bases lying between them. The CDR3 spells CASSTRRVVTEAFF. The CDR3 DNA follows: TGTGCCAGCAGCACCCGCAGGGTCGTCACTGAAGCTTTCTTT.

V usage is TRBV10-3 and J usage is TRBJ1-2; TRBD1 agrees at 9 bases. The germline CDR1 and CDR2 sequences are ENHRY and SYGVKD. Germline trimming cut 3 bases from V and 5 bases from J; bases unmatched to any gene: 7. The CDR3 extends over 15 amino acids. CDR3 DNA: TGTGCCATCAGTGAAGACGGACAGGGGCAGTATGGCTACACCTTC. Its translation is CAISEDGQGQYGYTF.

The chain couples TRBV24-1 to TRBJ1-1; a possible D gene is TRBD1 (5 bases). The CDR3 loop spans 13 amino acids. V was shortened by 7 bases and J by 3 bases, with 11 bases between the two germline ends. CDR1 and CDR2 (germline): KGHDR, SFDVKD. CDR3 in amino acids: CATRENRHTEAFF. The CDR3 region has the DNA TGTGCCACCAGAGAAAACAGGCACACTGAAGCTTTCTTT.

The CDR3 reads CASSVTQGSGANVLTF. As DNA, the CDR3 is TGTGCCAGCAGCGTCACCCAGGGATCTGGGGCCAACGTCCTGACTTTC. This chain connects TRBV9 to TRBJ2-6; D is possibly TRBD1 (5 bases). The V and J ends lost 2 bases and 1 base respectively, with 10 bases between them. There are 16 residues in the CDR3. Germline CDR1 reads SGDLS; CDR2 reads YYNGEE. The full variable domain, its missing parts supplied by reference TRBV9 and TRBJ2-6, is DSGVTQTPKHLITATGQRVTLRCSPRSGDLSVYWYQQSLDQGLQFLIQYYNGEERAKGNILERFSAQQFPDLHSELNLSSLELGDSALYFCASSVTQGSGANVLTFGAGSRLTVL.